This entry features one T cell receptor beta chain sequence. Its recognized antigen is unknown. No base qualities exist here, and no much larger clone lies one base off it. CDR1 and CDR2, per the germline V gene, are SNHLY and FYNNEI. V and J are trimmed by 6 bases and 6 bases, and the gene matches miss 9 bases of the junction. The CDR3 has 14 amino acids, counting the end cysteine and phenylalanine. Only the CDR3 DNA stays, 42 bases, in frame from base 1. Naive and memory CD4+ T cells were separated from cryopreserved PBMCs by first enriching for CD4 and then performing EasySep naive CD4+ T cell enrichment. For 9 to 10 days, more than 85,000 sorted naive or memory CD4+ T cells were cultured together with CEF peptides and T cell-depleted PBMCs at a 1:1 ratio. In general, every peptide culture condition was set up in three replicate wells. Ficoll-Paque PLUS gradient centrifugation was used to isolate PBMCs from either whole blood or leukapheresis product. PBMCs were either cryopreserved at -140 degrees C or used fresh in the expansion assay. The QIAamp Micro DNA Kit was used to extract genomic DNA from the CD4+ T cells.

The entry originates in a study of CD4 T cells in relation to SARS-CoV-2 and coronaviruses (dated by TCRdb to 2020 to 2022). For the wider study: The ViraFEST assay cultured PBMCs with antigen for nine to eleven days, then sequenced TCR beta CDR3s to find antigen-specific clonal expansions. Samples from three pre-COVID donors and the naive versus memory experiments were sequenced with the Adaptive Biotechnologies TCR-sequencing kit; other data were Illumina-based. At the level of individual TCR clonotypes, the study measured memory CD4+ T cell crossreactivity between SARS-CoV-2 spike protein and common cold coronavirus spike proteins. Across all 12 patients in the convalescent cohort, the median age was roughly 38 years, with a range of roughly 21 to 72 years. For other donors in the study, expansion assays were sequenced with a different, Illumina-based TCR-beta assay. Patient-derived lymphoblastoid cell lines were used to map the HLA restriction of shared crossreactive spike epitopes. The roughly twelve convalescent patients included 8 males and 4 females; two subjects were Hispanic.

Survey-level immunoSEQ TCR-beta sequencing was performed on DNA from CEF-cultured naive and memory CD4+ T cells. Per the original workflow: During preprocessing, nonproductive sequences were discarded, as were any CDR3s that did not begin with C, did not end with F or W, or were shorter than 7 amino acids. The MANAFEST web app was used to call antigen-specific clonotypes on the basis of expansion compared with the reference and with other culture wells. A clone was considered positive if the clone showed significant expansion compared with the reference culture in 2 of 3 replicate wells at an FDR below 0.05. For a clone to be considered positive, significant expansion relative to all other tandem wells and an odds ratio above 5 were also required. Cultured and uncultured naive and memory CD4+ repertoires were searched for previously identified spike- and CEF-reactive CDR3s. Pairwise Levenshtein distance, computed with the stringdist R package after three terminal residues were trimmed from each end, was used as the measure of CDR3 homology. Not all clones reach the TCRdb copy of this immuneACCESS table, which keeps in-frame sequences only. Checked studies attribute under half of the gap to unresolved V genes and leave the rest unexplained. Clone size and the V and J calls come from that table; the DNA yielded D and trimming. The sample table contains some 40,000 clones; only one count was recorded for approximately 83% of them. The ten largest clones represent 5.5% to 7% of the sample.

The paper's findings and limits, for the study overall: Crossreactive clones showed significantly weaker SARS-CoV-2-driven expansion than monoreactive clones, consistent with antigenic imprinting. In roughly 70% of donors, memory CD4+ clonotypes turned up that crossrecognized SARS-CoV-2 and at least one common cold coronavirus spike. Pre-pandemic and post-infection samples were not both contributed by any donor, so tracing of the source of pre-existing responses was limited. Naive versus memory sequencing indicated that memory recall responses, rather than primary responses primed during culture, are detected by the assay. Since the crossreactivity analysis centred on spike protein, crossreactivity against other viral proteins was not assessed. Small numbers of patients and of tested TCRs limited the study.

The TCR comes from an adult with COVID-19. Source material: naive CD4+ T cells from PBMCs, cultured in vitro. The sample's cell subset or site label, decoded: naive CD4+ T cells isolated by negative enrichment. This sequence uses TRBV2 and TRBJ2-7; 9 bases in between match TRBD2. The CDR3 region reads CASSPGTSSIEQYF. The DNA reads as follows: TGTGCCAGCAGCCCCGGGACTAGCAGCATCGAGCAGTACTTC.